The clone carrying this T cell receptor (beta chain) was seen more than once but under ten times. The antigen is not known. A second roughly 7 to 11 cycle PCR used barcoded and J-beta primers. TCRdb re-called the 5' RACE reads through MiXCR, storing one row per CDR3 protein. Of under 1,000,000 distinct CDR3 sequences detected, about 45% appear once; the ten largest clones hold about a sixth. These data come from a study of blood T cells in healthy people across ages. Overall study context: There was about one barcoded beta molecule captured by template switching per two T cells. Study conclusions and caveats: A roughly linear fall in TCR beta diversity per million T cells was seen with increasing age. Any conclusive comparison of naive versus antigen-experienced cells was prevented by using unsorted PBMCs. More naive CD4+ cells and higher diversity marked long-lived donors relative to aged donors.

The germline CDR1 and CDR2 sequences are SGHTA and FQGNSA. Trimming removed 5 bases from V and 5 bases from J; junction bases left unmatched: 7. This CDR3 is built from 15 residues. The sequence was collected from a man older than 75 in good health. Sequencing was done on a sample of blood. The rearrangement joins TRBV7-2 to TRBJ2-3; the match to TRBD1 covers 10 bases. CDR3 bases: TGTGCCAGCAGCCAGGGACAGGGGAGAGGAGATACGCAGTATTTT. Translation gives CASSQGQGRGDTQYF.